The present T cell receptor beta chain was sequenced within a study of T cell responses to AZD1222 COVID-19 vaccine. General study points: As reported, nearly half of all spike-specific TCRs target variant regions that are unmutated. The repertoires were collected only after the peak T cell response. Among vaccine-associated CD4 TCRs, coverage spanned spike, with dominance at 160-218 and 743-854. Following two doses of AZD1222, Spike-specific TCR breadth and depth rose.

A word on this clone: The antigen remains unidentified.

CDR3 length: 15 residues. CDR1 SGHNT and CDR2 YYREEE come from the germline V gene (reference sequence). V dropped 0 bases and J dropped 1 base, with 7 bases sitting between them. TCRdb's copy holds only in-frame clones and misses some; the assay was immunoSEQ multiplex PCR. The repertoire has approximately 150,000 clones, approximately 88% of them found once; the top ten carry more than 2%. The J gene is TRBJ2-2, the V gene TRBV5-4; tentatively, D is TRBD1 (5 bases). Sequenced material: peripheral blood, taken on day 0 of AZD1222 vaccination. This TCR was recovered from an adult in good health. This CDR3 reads CASSLDRMNTGELFF. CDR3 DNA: TGTGCCAGCAGCTTGGACAGGATGAACACCGGGGAGCTGTTTTTT.